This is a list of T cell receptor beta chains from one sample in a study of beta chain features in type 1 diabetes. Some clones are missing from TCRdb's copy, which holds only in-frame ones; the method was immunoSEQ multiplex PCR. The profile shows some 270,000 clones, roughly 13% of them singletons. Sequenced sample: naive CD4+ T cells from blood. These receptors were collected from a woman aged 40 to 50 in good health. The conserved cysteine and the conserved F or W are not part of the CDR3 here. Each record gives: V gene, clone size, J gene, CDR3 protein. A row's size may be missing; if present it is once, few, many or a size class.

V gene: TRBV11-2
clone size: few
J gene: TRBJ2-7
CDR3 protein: ASSLGGLGGIEQY

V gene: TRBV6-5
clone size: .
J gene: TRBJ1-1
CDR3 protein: ASSRQGANTEAF

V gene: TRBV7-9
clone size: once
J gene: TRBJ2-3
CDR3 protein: ASSLVRGMSTDTQY

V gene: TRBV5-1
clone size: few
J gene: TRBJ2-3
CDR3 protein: ASSLDRGQDTQY

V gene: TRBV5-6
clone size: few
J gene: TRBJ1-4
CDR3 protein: ASSLQGANEKLF

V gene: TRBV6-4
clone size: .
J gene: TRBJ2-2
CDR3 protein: ASSPDRGRTGELF

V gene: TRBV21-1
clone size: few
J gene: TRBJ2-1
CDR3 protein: ASSTLRGLASYNEQF

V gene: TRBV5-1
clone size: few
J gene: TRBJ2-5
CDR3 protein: ASSLAGGETQY

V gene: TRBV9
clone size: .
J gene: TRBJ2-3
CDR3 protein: ASSVGSGANTQY

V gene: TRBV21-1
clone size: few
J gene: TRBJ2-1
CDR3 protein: ASSPGQGGNEQF

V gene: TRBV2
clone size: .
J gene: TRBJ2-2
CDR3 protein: ASNLNGQVAGELF

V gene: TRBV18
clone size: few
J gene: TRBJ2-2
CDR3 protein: ASSLGQRNTGELF

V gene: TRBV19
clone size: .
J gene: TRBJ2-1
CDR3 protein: ASTSTGLHNEQF

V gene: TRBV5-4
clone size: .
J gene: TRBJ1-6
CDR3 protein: ASSLPTGFNSPLH